The clone carrying this T cell receptor (beta chain) was found a few times. The data stem from a study of T cell repertoires in cytomegalovirus infection. MiXCR, applied by TCRdb to the reads, yields one record per CDR3 protein. The sample lists some 160,000 distinct CDR3 sequences, 17% occurring once. The CDR3 totals 13 residues. Germline CDR1 is SGHRS and CDR2 is YFSETQ. Trimming left V 4 bases short and J 10 bases short, with 12 bases between. The sequenced material came from CD8+ T cells from PBMCs. The chain uses TRBV5-1 and TRBJ1-6; D is unresolved. This clonotype originated in a human donor in good health (CMV status not recorded). Some clones in this sample may be carry-over from other donors' samples. The CDR3 DNA reads as TGCGCCAGCAGCAAACATAAATCCTCACCCCTCCACTTT. Translation: CASSKHKSSPLHF.